Listed here are 2 T cell receptor beta chains from one sample, sequenced in a study of Ad26.COV2.S vaccination and SARS-CoV-2 variants. Treatment in this sample: roughly 20 received Ad26.COV2.S at low or high dose, single or two shots; roughly five received placebo; per-sample allocation not given. Day 63 following the first vaccine or placebo injection was when the samples were taken. The assay was immunoSEQ multiplex PCR, and TCRdb's table has in-frame clones only and misses some. The table lists 400,000 to 450,000 clones, 90% of them singletons, with about 4.4% in the top ten. The input for sequencing was peripheral blood, taken in a trial of Ad26.COV2.S vaccine versus placebo. The receptors come from a person aged 18-60 years who received the Ad26.COV2.S COVID-19 vaccine or a placebo.

This clone was seen more than once but under ten times. The chain has TRBV6-5 and TRBJ1-1, with D maybe TRBD1 (6 bases). Deletions cut 4 bases from V and 6 bases from J, with 12 bases between. CDR1 is MNHEY and CDR2 is SVGAGI in the germline V gene. This CDR3 is built from 13 residues. CDR3 in amino acids: CASSSSGHAEAFF. The DNA for the CDR3 is TGTGCCAGCAGTTCGTCGGGACACGCTGAAGCTTTCTTT.

V and J are TRBV10-3 and TRBJ2-3, with TRBD2 matching 12 bases. Losses at the gene ends were 8 bases for V and 4 bases for J; bases not matched to a gene: 7. Germline loops: CDR1 ENHRY, CDR2 SYGVKD. This CDR3 region has 15 residues. The CDR3 loop reads CAIALAGGYSDTQYF. In DNA, the CDR3 is TGTGCCATCGCCCTAGCGGGAGGGTATTCAGATACGCAGTATTTT.